This T cell receptor beta chain was obtained from a study of blood T cell repertoires in COVID-19. TCRdb keeps only in-frame clones here, not all; method: immunoSEQ multiplex PCR. The sample includes 67,000 or so clones, around 84% of them seen just once. This clone was seen only a few times. Germline assignment: CDR1 ENHRY and CDR2 SYGVKD. Trimming at V came to 10 bases and at J to 0 bases, leaving 8 bases not matched to a gene. The CDR3 has 14 residues. The sequenced material came from peripheral blood. V usage is TRBV10-3 and J usage is TRBJ2-7, with 8 bases fitting TRBD2. This clonotype originated in a woman aged 70-85 years with acute or convalescent COVID-19. CDR3 in DNA: TGTGCCACCAGGGGTAGCGGGAACTCCTACGAGCAGTACTTC. Protein: CATRGSGNSYEQYF.